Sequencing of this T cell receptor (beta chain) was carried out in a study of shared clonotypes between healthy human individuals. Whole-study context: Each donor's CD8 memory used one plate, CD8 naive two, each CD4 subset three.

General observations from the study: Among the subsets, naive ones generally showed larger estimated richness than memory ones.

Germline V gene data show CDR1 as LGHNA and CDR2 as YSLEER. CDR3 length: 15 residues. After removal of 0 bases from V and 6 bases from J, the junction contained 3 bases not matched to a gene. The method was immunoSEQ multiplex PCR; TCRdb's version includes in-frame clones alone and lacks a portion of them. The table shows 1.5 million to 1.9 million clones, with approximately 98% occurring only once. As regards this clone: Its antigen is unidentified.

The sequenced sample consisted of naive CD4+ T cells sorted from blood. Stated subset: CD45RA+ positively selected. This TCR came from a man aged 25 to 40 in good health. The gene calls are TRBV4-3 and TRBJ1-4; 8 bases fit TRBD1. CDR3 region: CASSQEGQGDEKLFF. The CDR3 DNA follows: TGCGCCAGCAGCCAAGAAGGACAGGGTGATGAAAAACTGTTTTTT.